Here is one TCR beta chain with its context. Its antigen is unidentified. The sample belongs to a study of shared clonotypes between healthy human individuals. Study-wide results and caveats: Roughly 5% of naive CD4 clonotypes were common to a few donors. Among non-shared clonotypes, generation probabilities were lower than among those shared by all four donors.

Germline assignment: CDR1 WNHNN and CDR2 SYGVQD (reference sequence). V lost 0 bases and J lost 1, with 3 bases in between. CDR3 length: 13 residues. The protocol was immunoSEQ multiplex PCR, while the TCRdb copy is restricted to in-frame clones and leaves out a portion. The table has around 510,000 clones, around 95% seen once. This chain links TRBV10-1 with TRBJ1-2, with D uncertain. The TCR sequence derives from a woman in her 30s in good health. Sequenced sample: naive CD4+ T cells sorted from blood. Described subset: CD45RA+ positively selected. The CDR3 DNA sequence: TGCGCCAGCAGTGAGTCCCGTAACTATGGCTACACCTTC. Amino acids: CASSESRNYGYTF.